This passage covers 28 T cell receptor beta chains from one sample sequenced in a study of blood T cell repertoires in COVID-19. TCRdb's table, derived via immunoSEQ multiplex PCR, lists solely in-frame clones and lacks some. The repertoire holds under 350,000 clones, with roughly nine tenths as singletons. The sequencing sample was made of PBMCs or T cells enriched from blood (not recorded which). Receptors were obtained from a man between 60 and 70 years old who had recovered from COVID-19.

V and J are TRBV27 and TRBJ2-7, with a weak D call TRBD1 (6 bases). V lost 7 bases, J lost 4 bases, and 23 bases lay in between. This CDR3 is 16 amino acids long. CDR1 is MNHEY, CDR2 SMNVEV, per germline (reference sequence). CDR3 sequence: CASTESPGHHPYEQYF. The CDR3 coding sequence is TGTGCCAGCACCGAAAGCCCGGGACACCACCCGTACGAGCAGTACTTC.

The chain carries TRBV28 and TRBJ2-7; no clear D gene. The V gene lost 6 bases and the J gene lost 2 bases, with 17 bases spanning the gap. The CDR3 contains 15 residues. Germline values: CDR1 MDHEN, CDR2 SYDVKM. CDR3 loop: CASRTRYTGAYEQYF. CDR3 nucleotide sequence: TGTGCCAGCAGAACCCGTTATACTGGAGCCTACGAGCAGTACTTC.

CDR3 sequence (DNA): TGTGCCAGCAGCTCCAATCCTAGATCGGGTTCGACTGAAGCTTTCTTT. Translating gives CASSSNPRSGSTEAFF. This rearrangement joins TRBV7-6 to TRBJ1-1; D is uncertain. The CDR3 runs to 16 residues. CDR1 is SGHVS, CDR2 FNYEAQ, per germline. V was cut by 4 bases and J by 5 bases, with 20 bases left in between.

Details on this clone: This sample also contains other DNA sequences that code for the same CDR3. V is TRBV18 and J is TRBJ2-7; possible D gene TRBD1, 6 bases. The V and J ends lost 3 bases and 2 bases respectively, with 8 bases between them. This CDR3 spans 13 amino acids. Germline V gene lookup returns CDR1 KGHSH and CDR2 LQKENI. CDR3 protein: CASSPGTTYEQYF. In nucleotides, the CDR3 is TGTGCCAGCTCACCTGGGACAACCTACGAGCAGTACTTC.

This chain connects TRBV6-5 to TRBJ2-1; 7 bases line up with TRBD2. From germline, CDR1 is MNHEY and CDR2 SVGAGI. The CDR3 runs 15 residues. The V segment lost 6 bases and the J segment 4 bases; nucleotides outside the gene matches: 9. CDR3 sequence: CASRTGLGVYNEQFF. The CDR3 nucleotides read TGTGCCAGCAGGACCGGACTAGGGGTGTACAATGAGCAGTTCTTC.

The CDR3: CASSTRGQMSSYEQYF. The CDR3 nucleotides read TGTGCCAGTAGCACCCGCGGACAAATGAGCTCCTACGAGCAGTACTTC. The chain has TRBV19 and TRBJ2-7; the D gene is possibly TRBD1 (5 bases). V dropped 6 bases and J dropped 0 bases, with 18 bases sitting between them. In germline, CDR1 is LNHDA, CDR2 SQIVND (reference sequence). The CDR3 length is 16 residues. Full variable domain (rest looked up from reference TRBV19 and TRBJ2-7): DGGITQSPKYLFRKEGQNVTLSCEQNLNHDAMYWYRQDPGQGLRLIYYSQIVNDFQKGDIAEGYSVSREKKESFPLTVTSAQKNPTAFYLCASSTRGQMSSYEQYFGPGTRLTVT.

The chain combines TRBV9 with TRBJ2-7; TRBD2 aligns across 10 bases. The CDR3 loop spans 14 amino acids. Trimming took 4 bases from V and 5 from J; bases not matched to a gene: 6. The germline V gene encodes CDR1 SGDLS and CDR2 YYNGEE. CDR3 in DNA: TGTGCCAGCAGCCCTAGCGGGGGATTGGACGAGCAGTACTTC. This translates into CASSPSGGLDEQYF.

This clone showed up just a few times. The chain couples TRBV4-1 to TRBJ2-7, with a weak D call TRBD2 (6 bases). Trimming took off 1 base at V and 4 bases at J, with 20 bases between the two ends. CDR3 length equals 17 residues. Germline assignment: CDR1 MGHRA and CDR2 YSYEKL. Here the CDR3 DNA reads TGCGCCAGCAGCCAAGTAATTTCCCCTGGCGGGAAATACGAGCAGTACTTC. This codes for CASSQVISPGGKYEQYF.

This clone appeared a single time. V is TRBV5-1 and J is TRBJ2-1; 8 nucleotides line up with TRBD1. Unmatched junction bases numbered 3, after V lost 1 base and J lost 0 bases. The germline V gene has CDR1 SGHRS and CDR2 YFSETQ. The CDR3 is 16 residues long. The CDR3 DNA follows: TGCGCCAGCAGCTTGCGACAGGGGAGCTCCTACAATGAGCAGTTCTTC. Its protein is CASSLRQGSSYNEQFF.

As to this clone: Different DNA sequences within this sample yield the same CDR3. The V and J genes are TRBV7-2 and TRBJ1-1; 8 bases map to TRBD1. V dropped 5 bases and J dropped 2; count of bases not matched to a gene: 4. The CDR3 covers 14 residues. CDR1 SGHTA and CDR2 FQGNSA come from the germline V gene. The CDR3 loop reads CASSPGQGNTEAFF. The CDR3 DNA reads TGTGCCAGCAGCCCCGGACAGGGTAACACTGAAGCTTTCTTT.

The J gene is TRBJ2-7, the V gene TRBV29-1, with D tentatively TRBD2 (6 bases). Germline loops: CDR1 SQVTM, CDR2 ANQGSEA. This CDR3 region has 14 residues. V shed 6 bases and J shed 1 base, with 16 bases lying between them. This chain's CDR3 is CSVTVASVSYEQYF. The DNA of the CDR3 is TGCAGCGTGACCGTGGCTAGCGTGTCCTACGAGCAGTACTTC.

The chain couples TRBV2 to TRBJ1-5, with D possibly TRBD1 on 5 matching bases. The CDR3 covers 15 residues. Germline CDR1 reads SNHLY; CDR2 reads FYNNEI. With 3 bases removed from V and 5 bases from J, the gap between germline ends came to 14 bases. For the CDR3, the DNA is TGTGCCAGCAGTGAGGGCAGGGCGCGGTATCAGCCCCAGCATTTT. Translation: CASSEGRARYQPQHF.

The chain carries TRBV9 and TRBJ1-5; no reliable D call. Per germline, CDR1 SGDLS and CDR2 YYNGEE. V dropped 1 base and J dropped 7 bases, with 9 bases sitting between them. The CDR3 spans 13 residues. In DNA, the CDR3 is TGTGCCAGCAGCGTAACGGGAGACCAGCCCCAGCATTTT. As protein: CASSVTGDQPQHF.

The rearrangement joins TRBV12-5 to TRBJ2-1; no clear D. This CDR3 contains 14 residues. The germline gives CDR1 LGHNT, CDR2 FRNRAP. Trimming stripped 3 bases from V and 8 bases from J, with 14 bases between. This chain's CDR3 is CASGLALFPYEQFF. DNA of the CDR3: TGTGCTAGTGGTTTAGCTCTTTTCCCATATGAGCAGTTCTTC.

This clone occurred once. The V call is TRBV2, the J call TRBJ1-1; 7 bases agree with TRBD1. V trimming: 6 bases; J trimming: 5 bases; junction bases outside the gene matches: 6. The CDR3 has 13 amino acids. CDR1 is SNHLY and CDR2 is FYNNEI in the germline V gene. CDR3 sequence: CASRGQAGTEAFF. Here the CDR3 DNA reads TGTGCCAGCAGAGGACAGGCGGGAACTGAAGCTTTCTTT.

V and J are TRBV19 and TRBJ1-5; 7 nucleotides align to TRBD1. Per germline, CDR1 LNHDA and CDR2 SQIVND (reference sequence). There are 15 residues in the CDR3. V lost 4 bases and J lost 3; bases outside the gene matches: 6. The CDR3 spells CASSTRDRINQPQHF. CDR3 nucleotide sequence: TGTGCCAGTAGTACCAGGGACAGAATCAATCAGCCCCAGCATTTT.

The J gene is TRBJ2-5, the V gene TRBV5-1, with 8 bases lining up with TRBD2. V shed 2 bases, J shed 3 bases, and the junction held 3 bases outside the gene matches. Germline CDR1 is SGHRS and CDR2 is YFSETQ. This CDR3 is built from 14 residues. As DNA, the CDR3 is TGCGCCAGCAGCTTCTCCGGGGGGGAAGAGACCCAGTACTTC. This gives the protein CASSFSGGEETQYF.

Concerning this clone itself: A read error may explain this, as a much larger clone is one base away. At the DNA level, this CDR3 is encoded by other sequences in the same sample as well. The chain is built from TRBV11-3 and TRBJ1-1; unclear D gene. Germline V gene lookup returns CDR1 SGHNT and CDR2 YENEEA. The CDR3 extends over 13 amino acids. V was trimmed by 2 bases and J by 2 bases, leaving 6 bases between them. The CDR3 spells CASSLTVNTEAFF. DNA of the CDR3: TGTGCCAGCAGCTTAACAGTTAACACTGAAGCTTTCTTT.

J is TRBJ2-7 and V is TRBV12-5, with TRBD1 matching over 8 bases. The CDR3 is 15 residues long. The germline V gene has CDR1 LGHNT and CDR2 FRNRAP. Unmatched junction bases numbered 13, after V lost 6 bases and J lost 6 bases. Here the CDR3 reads CASGRPGQVNGEQYF. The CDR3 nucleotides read TGTGCTAGTGGGCGACCGGGACAGGTGAATGGCGAGCAGTACTTC.

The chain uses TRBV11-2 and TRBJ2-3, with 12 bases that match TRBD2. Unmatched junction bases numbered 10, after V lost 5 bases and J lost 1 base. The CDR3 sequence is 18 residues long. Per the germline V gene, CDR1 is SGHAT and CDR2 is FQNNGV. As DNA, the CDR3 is TGTGCCAGCAGCGCCGGACTAGCGGGGACTGGTGGCACAGATACGCAGTATTTT. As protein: CASSAGLAGTGGTDTQYF.

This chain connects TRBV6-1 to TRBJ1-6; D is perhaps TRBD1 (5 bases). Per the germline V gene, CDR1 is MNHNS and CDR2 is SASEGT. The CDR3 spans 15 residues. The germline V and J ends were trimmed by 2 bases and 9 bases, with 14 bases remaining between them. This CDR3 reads CASSELGRGSSPLHF. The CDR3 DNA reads TGTGCCAGCAGTGAATTAGGAAGGGGATCTTCACCCCTCCACTTT.

The CDR3 DNA is TGTGCCAGCAGTGAAATTCTATCCGGGGAGCTGTTTTTT. Translating gives CASSEILSGELFF. The gene calls are TRBV6-1 and TRBJ2-2; D not certain. V lost 2 bases and J lost 6, with 7 bases in between. Germline values: CDR1 MNHNS, CDR2 SASEGT. The CDR3 contains 13 residues.

The CDR3 loop reads CASSDLAADGYTF. The CDR3 coding sequence is TGTGCCAGCAGCGATCTGGCCGCAGATGGCTACACCTTC. The chain joins TRBV27 to TRBJ1-2; D uncertain. The V and J ends lost 6 bases and 6 bases respectively, with 14 bases between them. In germline, CDR1 is MNHEY, CDR2 SMNVEV (reference sequence). The CDR3 totals 13 residues.

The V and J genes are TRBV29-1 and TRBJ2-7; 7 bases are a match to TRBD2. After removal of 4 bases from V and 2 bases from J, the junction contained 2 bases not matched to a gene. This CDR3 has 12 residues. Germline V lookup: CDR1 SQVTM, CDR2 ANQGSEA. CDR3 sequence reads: CSVAGGPYEQYF. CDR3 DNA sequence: TGCAGCGTTGCGGGAGGACCCTACGAGCAGTACTTC.

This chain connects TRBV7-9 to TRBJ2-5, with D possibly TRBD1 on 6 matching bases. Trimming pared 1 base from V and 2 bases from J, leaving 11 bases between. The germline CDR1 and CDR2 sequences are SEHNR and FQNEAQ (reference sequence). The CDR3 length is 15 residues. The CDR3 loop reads CASSLGQGIQETQYF. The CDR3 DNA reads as TGTGCCAGCAGCTTAGGGCAGGGGATACAAGAGACCCAGTACTTC.

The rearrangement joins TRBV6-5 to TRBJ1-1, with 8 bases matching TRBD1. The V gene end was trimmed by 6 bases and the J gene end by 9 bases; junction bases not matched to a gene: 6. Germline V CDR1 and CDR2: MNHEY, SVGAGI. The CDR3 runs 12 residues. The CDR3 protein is CASSPRDRKAFF. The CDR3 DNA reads TGTGCCAGCAGCCCCCGGGACAGGAAAGCTTTCTTT.

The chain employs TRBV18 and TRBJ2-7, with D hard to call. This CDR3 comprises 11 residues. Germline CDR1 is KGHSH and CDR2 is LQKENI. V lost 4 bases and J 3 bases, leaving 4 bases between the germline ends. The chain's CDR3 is CASSLGYEQYF. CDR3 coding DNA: TGTGCCAGCTCACTCGGCTACGAGCAGTACTTC.

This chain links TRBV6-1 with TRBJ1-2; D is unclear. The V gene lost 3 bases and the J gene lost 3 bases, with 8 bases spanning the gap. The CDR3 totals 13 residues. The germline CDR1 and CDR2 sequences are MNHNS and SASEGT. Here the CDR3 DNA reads TGTGCCAGCAGTGACGGACTCGACTATGGCTACACCTTC. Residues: CASSDGLDYGYTF.